Sequencing of this T cell receptor beta chain was carried out in a study of T cells after yellow fever vaccination. Researchers made TCR cDNA using 5'RACE template switching, and this step added a universal primer site and UMIs. TCRdb processed the 5' RACE reads anew with MiXCR; each CDR3 protein has one entry. The table has some 560,000 distinct CDR3 sequences, about 19% seen once. Looked up from germline, CDR1 is SGDLS and CDR2 is YYNGEE. The germline V and J ends were trimmed by 0 bases and 5 bases, with 8 bases remaining between them. The CDR3 contains 13 residues. This clonotype was seen just once. Its antigen is as yet unknown. The study's findings and limits: Weaker overall, the secondary response nonetheless peaked faster (day 5 versus 15).

Specimen: PBMCs, collected 15 days after the yellow fever booster vaccination. This clonotype was sampled from a man younger than 40 who received the YFV17D yellow fever vaccine. This chain connects TRBV9 to TRBJ2-5; maybe TRBD2 (6 bases). The CDR3 DNA reads TGTGCCAGCAGCGTAGAGCTAGCGGAGACCCAGTACTTC. This gives the protein CASSVELAETQYF. Combining the CDR3 with reference TRBV9 and TRBJ2-5 gives the whole variable domain DSGVTQTPKHLITATGQRVTLRCSPRSGDLSVYWYQQSLDQGLQFLIQYYNGEERAKGNILERFSAQQFPDLHSELNLSSLELGDSALYFCASSVELAETQYFGPGTRLLVL.